Listed here are 12 T cell receptor beta chains from one sample, sequenced in a study of T cell responses to AZD1222 COVID-19 vaccine. The repertoire was sequenced with immunoSEQ multiplex PCR; TCRdb's copy has only in-frame clones and lacks some. This sample has 150,000 to 180,000 clones, with approximately 87% found just once. Sequenced here: peripheral blood, sampled on day 0 of MenACWY control vaccination. These receptors all come from an adult in good health.

The chain uses TRBV10-3 and TRBJ1-4; tentative D call: TRBD1 (5 bases). CDR1 ENHRY and CDR2 SYGVKD come from the germline V gene. Trimming removed 0 bases from V and 3 bases from J, with 14 bases in between. The CDR3 sequence is 17 residues long. CDR3 DNA: TGTGCCATCAGTGAGTCGGGGGGACTCGAGCCTAATGAAAAACTGTTTTTT. Amino acid sequence: CAISESGGLEPNEKLFF.

The chain joins TRBV6-2 or TRBV6-3 to TRBJ1-4; the D is unclear. The CDR3 spans 14 residues. V lost 1 base and J lost 4, with 7 bases in between. CDR1 and CDR2 from the germline V gene are MNHEY and SVGEGT. CDR3 in DNA: TGTGCCAGCAGTTACTATGTGCTTAATGAAAAACTGTTTTTT. This encodes CASSYYVLNEKLFF.

The genes are TRBV2 and TRBJ1-5; D gene uncertain. The germline CDR1 and CDR2 sequences are SNHLY and FYNNEI. The germline V and J ends were trimmed by 4 bases and 0 bases, with 19 bases remaining between them. The CDR3 covers 18 residues. The CDR3 region has the DNA TGTGCCAGCAGTGGCCCCCCCGGAAAAGCTAATAGCAATCAGCCCCAGCATTTT. This codes for CASSGPPGKANSNQPQHF.

A single count supports this clone. The chain uses TRBV14 and TRBJ2-7; 8 positions agree with TRBD2. The J segment lost 3 bases and the V segment lost 4 bases, leaving 8 bases of the junction unmatched. This CDR3 spans 15 amino acids. From germline, CDR1 is SGHDN and CDR2 FVKESK. The CDR3 bases are TGTGCCAGCAGCCTATTACTAGCGGAGTTCTACGAGCAGTACTTC. It codes for CASSLLLAEFYEQYF.

The chain recombines TRBV27 with TRBJ1-6; tentatively, D is TRBD1 (5 bases). Germline CDR1 is MNHEY and CDR2 is SMNVEV (reference sequence). Trimming pared 5 bases from V and 10 bases from J, leaving 15 bases between. The CDR3 covers 14 residues. CDR3 amino acids: CASSLHAGGSPLHF. In nucleotides, the CDR3 is TGTGCCAGCAGTCTCCACGCGGGGGGATCACCCCTCCACTTT.

This chain uses TRBV5-1 with TRBJ2-2, with D perhaps matching TRBD1 (6 bases). Trimming removed 7 bases from V and 1 base from J, with 17 bases in between. The CDR3 length is 16 residues. Germline values: CDR1 SGHRS, CDR2 YFSETQ. The CDR3: CASVHQGQGNTGELFF. The DNA for the CDR3 is TGCGCCAGCGTCCATCAGGGGCAGGGGAACACCGGGGAGCTGTTTTTT.

The chain links TRBV5-4 to TRBJ2-2; 7 bases align to TRBD1. CDR1 and CDR2 (germline): SGHNT, YYREEE (reference sequence). The CDR3 is 15 residues long. Unmatched junction bases numbered 5, after V lost 4 bases and J lost 2 bases. The CDR3 sequence: CASSPGTANTGELFF. CDR3 nucleotides: TGTGCCAGCAGCCCCGGGACAGCTAACACCGGGGAGCTGTTTTTT.

Here the CDR3 reads CSVGRGRRIYEQYF. The CDR3 DNA reads TGCAGCGTTGGGCGGGGCAGAAGGATCTACGAGCAGTACTTC. The J gene is TRBJ2-7, the V gene TRBV29-1; possibly TRBD2 for D (6 bases). There are 14 residues in the CDR3. The V gene's germline CDR1 is SQVTM and CDR2 ANQGSEA. Trimming left V 4 bases short and J 3 bases short, with 16 bases between.

The J gene is TRBJ1-1, the V gene TRBV25-1; 8 bases are a match to TRBD1. V was pared by 4 bases and J by 10 bases, with 5 bases of the junction left unmatched. Germline loops: CDR1 MGHDK, CDR2 SYGVNS. The CDR3 length is 12 residues. This CDR3 is CASSVAQGGAFF. The CDR3 DNA sequence: TGTGCCAGCAGTGTCGCACAGGGGGGAGCTTTCTTT.

With respect to this clone: A read error may explain this, as a much larger clone is one base away. The chain recombines TRBV5-6 with TRBJ1-2; weak D call: TRBD1 (6 bases). V shed 5 bases and J shed 2 bases, with 10 bases lying between them. CDR3 length equals 13 residues. Germline V gives CDR1 SGHDT, CDR2 YYEEEE. The CDR3 bases are TGTGCCAGCAGTTTTACAGGGAACTATGGCTACACCTTC. It translates to CASSFTGNYGYTF. The full variable domain, in which reference TRBV5-6 and TRBJ1-2 provide the parts outside the CDR3, is DAGVTQSPTHLIKTRGQQVTLRCSPKSGHDTVSWYQQALGQGPQFIFQYYEEEERQRGNFPDRFSGHQFPNYSSELNVNALLLGDSALYLCASSFTGNYGYTFGSGTRLTVV.

The rearrangement joins TRBV3-1 (or the pseudogene TRBV3-2) to TRBJ1-6, with D possibly being TRBD1 (5 bases). This CDR3 contains 16 residues. Germline V gives CDR1 LGHDT, CDR2 YNNKEL (reference sequence). Trimming stripped 0 bases from V and 10 bases from J, with 16 bases between. CDR3 sequence: CASSQEEGRSASPLHF. CDR3 nucleotides: TGTGCCAGCAGCCAAGAAGAGGGGCGTTCTGCGTCACCCCTCCACTTT.

The genes are TRBV4-3 and TRBJ1-2; 7 nucleotides line up with TRBD1. There are 17 residues in the CDR3. The germline CDR1 and CDR2 sequences are LGHNA and YSLEER. Trimming at V came to 5 bases and at J to 2 bases, leaving 14 bases not matched to a gene. The CDR3 region has the DNA TGCGCCAGCAGCAACCCGGCCCCGACAGGGTGGAACTATGGCTACACCTTC. It codes for CASSNPAPTGWNYGYTF.